This is a list of T cell receptor beta chains from one sample in a study of T cell clones after liver transplantation. Data came from immunoSEQ multiplex PCR; TCRdb stores just in-frame clones and leaves some out. The table shows some 80,000 clones, with 84% occurring only once. The source material was CD4+ T cells from blood, sampled roughly 48 months after liver transplant. These receptors all come from a human patient who received a liver transplant. Some T cells may be transferred from the graft donor. Each CDR3 is given with its conserved first and last residue. D genes are given only for firm matches. Only part of the rows carry a size: once, few, many, or a class if the clone is expanded.

V: TRBV19; J: TRBJ1-2; D: .; size: .; DNA: TGTGCCAGTAGTGCAGGGAGGAACTATGGCTACACCTTC; CDR3: CASSAGRNYGYTF
V: TRBV7-2; J: TRBJ2-7; D: .; size: .; DNA: TGTGCCAGCAGCGACCGGAGGGCCCAGACCTACGAGCAGTACTTC; CDR3: CASSDRRAQTYEQYF
V: TRBV7-3; J: TRBJ2-1; D: TRBD1; size: .; DNA: TGTGCCAGCAGCCCCGACAGGGGGCGGGATGAGCAGTTCTTC; CDR3: CASSPDRGRDEQFF
V: TRBV27; J: TRBJ2-1; D: TRBD1; size: .; DNA: TGTGCCAGCAGTCCCGGACAGGGCTCCTACAATGAGCAGTTCTTC; CDR3: CASSPGQGSYNEQFF
V: TRBV28; J: TRBJ1-1; D: .; size: .; DNA: TGTGCCAGCAGTTTATCGGCGATAGAAGCTTTCTTT; CDR3: CASSLSAIEAFF
V: TRBV5-1; J: TRBJ2-5; D: TRBD2; size: .; DNA: TGCGCCAGCAGCCCCGGGACTAGCGCGACCAAAGAGACCCAGTACTTC; CDR3: CASSPGTSATKETQYF
V: TRBV6-6; J: TRBJ1-1; D: .; size: .; DNA: TGTGCCAGCATCTTACAGGAAAGGGGCGGTGAAGCTTTCTTT; CDR3: CASILQERGGEAFF
V: TRBV28; J: TRBJ1-5; D: .; size: once; DNA: TGTGCCAGCAGTATGAATAGCAATCAGCCCCAGCATTTT; CDR3: CASSMNSNQPQHF
V: TRBV2; J: TRBJ1-4; D: .; size: .; DNA: TGTGCCAGCAGTGTTTCTGGCGCAACTAATGAAAAACTGTTTTTT; CDR3: CASSVSGATNEKLFF
V: TRBV7-7; J: TRBJ2-1; D: .; size: .; DNA: TGTGCTAGCAGCTCCGCAGGGACATCCTACAATGAGCAGTTCTTC; CDR3: CASSSAGTSYNEQFF